This entry lists 10 T cell receptor beta chains sequenced from one sample in a study of blood T cells in healthy people across ages. A J-beta primer mix and a sample-barcoded 5' primer were used in a second PCR of roughly 6 to 12 cycles. From the 5' RACE reads, TCRdb called clonotypes with MiXCR, one entry per CDR3 protein. The sample yields some 890,000 distinct CDR3 sequences, roughly 29% seen once. This sample was shared with a second study, whose subject was T cells of mothers and their children.

Sequencing used blood. These receptor sequences come from a middle-aged woman in good health.

This clonotype was detected only once. CDR3 protein: CASSLGQGGESNTEAFF. In DNA, the CDR3 is TGTGCCAGCAGCTTAGGACAGGGAGGGGAGTCGAACACTGAAGCTTTCTTT. The V gene is TRBV9, the J gene TRBJ1-1; TRBD1 matches at 8 bases. Germline V gene lookup returns CDR1 SGDLS and CDR2 YYNGEE. CDR3 length: 17 residues. Germline trimming cut 4 bases from V and 1 base from J; bases unmatched to any gene: 12.

In regard to this clonotype: Mismatch with germline at one junction end may stem from a read error. This chain links TRBV28 with TRBJ1-5, with TRBD1 identical over 7 bases. The CDR3 totals 13 residues. Germline CDR1 reads MDHEN; CDR2 reads SYDVKM. In DNA, the CDR3 is TGTGCCAGTACAGGGGAATGGAATCGGCCCCAGCATTTT. It is translated as CASTGEWNRPQHF.

The J gene is TRBJ2-7, the V gene TRBV6-1; D possibly corresponds to TRBD2 (6 bases). CDR1 and CDR2 from the germline V gene are MNHNS and SASEGT. Trimming removed 1 base from V and 3 bases from J, with 13 bases in between. The CDR3 has 15 amino acids. This chain's CDR3 is CASSEGRAFHYEQYF. The CDR3 DNA reads as TGTGCCAGCAGTGAAGGGAGGGCTTTCCACTACGAGCAGTACTTC.

Of note for this clonotype: With a much larger clone just one base away, this may be a read error. V and J are TRBV4-1 and TRBJ2-5, with D tentatively TRBD1 (6 bases). The J call may be mistaken, given a closer DNA end match to TRBJ2-1. This CDR3 is 15 amino acids long. Germline assignment: CDR1 MGHRA and CDR2 YSYEKL. The CDR3 region is CASSQEYREKETQFF. As DNA, the CDR3 is TGCGCCAGCAGCCAAGAGTACAGGGAGAAAGAGACCCAGTTCTTC.

This clonotype was seen more than once but under ten times. Germline is not matched at one junction end, which may reflect a read error. The chain carries TRBV28 and TRBJ2-7; D assignment may be TRBD1 or TRBD2 (5 bases each). In germline, CDR1 is MDHEN, CDR2 SYDVKM. This CDR3 region has 20 residues. This CDR3 reads CAGSPPGRVFPYARAYEQYF. The CDR3 DNA sequence: TGTGCCGGCAGTCCCCCGGGACGCGTTTTTCCATACGCTAGAGCCTACGAGCAGTACTTC.

About this clonotype itself: A much larger clone lies one base from this, so it may be a read error. This chain joins TRBV7-2 and TRBJ2-4; possibly TRBD2 for D (5 bases). Germline V lookup: CDR1 SGHTA, CDR2 FQGNSA. V lost 3 bases, J lost 9 bases, and 15 bases lay in between. CDR3 length equals 14 residues. The CDR3: CASSFGWEKVIQYF. Here the CDR3 DNA reads TGTGCCAGCAGCTTCGGCTGGGAGAAAGTCATTCAGTACTTC.

This clonotype was counted many times. This rearrangement joins TRBV5-1 to TRBJ2-5, with D maybe TRBD1 (5 bases). This CDR3 is built from 14 residues. Germline assignment: CDR1 SGHRS and CDR2 YFSETQ. Deletions cut 4 bases from V and 4 bases from J, with 14 bases between. DNA for the CDR3: TGCGCCAGCAGCCTCCAAGGGGTTGGAGAGACCCAGTACTTC. This gives the protein CASSLQGVGETQYF.

J is TRBJ1-1 and V is TRBV7-9, with D unresolved. The CDR3 loop spans 13 amino acids. V was pared by 7 bases and J by 5 bases, with 14 bases between. Germline V lookup: CDR1 SEHNR, CDR2 FQNEAQ (reference sequence). CDR3 loop: CASNLVTQTEAFF. As DNA, the CDR3 is TGTGCCAGCAACCTCGTGACACAGACTGAAGCTTTCTTT.

The rearrangement links TRBV7-6 to TRBJ1-1; 7 positions agree with TRBD1. The trim removed 5 bases at V and 8 bases at J, leaving 8 bases unmatched. The CDR3 has 13 residues. Germline lookup yields CDR1 SGHVS and CDR2 FNYEAQ. CDR3 loop: CASSLTGLTEAFF. Written as DNA, the CDR3 is TGTGCCAGCAGCCTGACAGGGTTGACCGAAGCTTTCTTT.

In its sample, this clonotype was seen a few times. The chain carries TRBV28 and TRBJ2-4, with D possibly matching TRBD2 (6 bases). Near its end, the DNA agrees better with TRBJ2-7, so the J call may be wrong. CDR3 size: 16 residues. The germline V gene has CDR1 MDHEN and CDR2 SYDVKM. The DNA of the CDR3 is TGTGCCAGCAGTTTTAAACCGGGACTTCCATCCGCCGAGCAGTACTTC. This encodes CASSFKPGLPSAEQYF.